A single T cell receptor (beta chain) is shown here with its context. Its cognate antigen is unknown. In germline, CDR1 is SGHRS, CDR2 YFSETQ. The CDR3 loop spans 13 amino acids. The V and J ends lost 1 base and 1 base respectively, with 5 bases between them. Within the ViraFEST assay, antigen-specific CD4+ T cells underwent expansion with viral peptide pools prior to sequencing. CD4+ T cell isolation took place after 10 days of culture. On day 3 and again on day 7, half the medium was replaced with IL-2 medium. This sample stems from a study of vaccination effects on CD4 cells after COVID-19. General study findings and limits: In healthy vaccinees, only 1 of 255 vaccine-induced clones cross-reacted with common cold coronaviruses. Early timepoints after infection were absent, and convalescent patients were few in the study.

Data came from immunoSEQ multiplex PCR; TCRdb stores just in-frame clones and leaves some out. The table includes 45,000 to 65,000 clones, around 80% detected once. This TCR was sampled from a human donor who received a COVID-19 vaccine. The sequencing used CD4+ T cells from PBMCs cultured with HCoV-229E spike peptides, collected before COVID-19 vaccination. The rearrangement uses TRBV5-1 and TRBJ1-2; D not resolved. This CDR3 reads CASSLRGNYGYTF. CDR3 bases: TGCGCCAGCAGCTTGCGTGGTAACTATGGCTACACCTTC. The entire variable domain, with the rest obtained from reference TRBV5-1 and TRBJ1-2, is as follows: KAGVTQTPRYLIKTRGQQVTLSCSPISGHRSVSWYQQTPGQGLQFLFEYFSETQRNKGNFPGRFSGRQFSNSRSEMNVSTLELGDSALYLCASSLRGNYGYTFGSGTRLTVV.